A single sample is the source of the 20 T cell receptor beta chains below, sequenced in a study of radiotherapy plus CTLA-4 blockade in lung cancer. Only in-frame clones appear in the TCRdb table, and some are missing; sequencing was by immunoSEQ multiplex PCR. Here the sample spans tens of thousands of clones, 80% to 85% being singletons. The sequencing used peripheral blood, collected from a patient treated with radiotherapy plus ipilimumab. The receptors were sampled from a human donor with non-small cell lung cancer who had stable disease on radiotherapy plus ipilimumab.

The V call is TRBV27, the J call TRBJ1-4, with a weak D call TRBD1 (5 bases). V was shortened by 2 bases and J by 3 bases, with 10 bases between the two germline ends. The CDR3 sequence is 15 residues long. In germline, CDR1 is MNHEY, CDR2 SMNVEV (reference sequence). The CDR3 sequence is CASSLMGPPNEKLFF. CDR3 DNA: TGTGCCAGCAGTTTAATGGGGCCCCCTAATGAAAAACTGTTTTTT.

The genes are TRBV9 and TRBJ1-2; D is undetermined. The CDR3 extends over 15 amino acids. From germline, CDR1 is SGDLS and CDR2 YYNGEE. V lost 0 bases and J 8 bases, leaving 17 bases between the germline ends. Written as DNA, the CDR3 is TGTGCCAGCAGCGTAGAGTGGACCCGGGCTGGGGGCTACACCTTC. Amino acid sequence: CASSVEWTRAGGYTF.

This clone occurred once. This chain uses TRBV9 with TRBJ1-2; D is unclear. V dropped 5 bases and J dropped 4 bases, with 21 bases sitting between them. The germline V gene has CDR1 SGDLS and CDR2 YYNGEE. This CDR3 has 16 residues. Here the CDR3 reads CASSSARRSDGYGYTF. The CDR3, as DNA: TGTGCCAGCAGTTCCGCTCGGAGATCTGATGGCTATGGCTACACCTTC.

This clone was found a few times. The chain links TRBV4-2 to TRBJ1-3; D remains ambiguous. The CDR3 is 14 amino acids. The ends were cut back, 4 bases at V and 4 bases at J, with 11 bases in the middle. Germline V lookup: CDR1 LGHNA, CDR2 YNFKEQ. DNA for the CDR3: TGTGCCAGCAGCCCGATGGTTGCCGGAAACACCATATATTTT. Amino acid sequence: CASSPMVAGNTIYF.

The chain is built from TRBV18 and TRBJ2-7; 10 nucleotides agree with TRBD1. Germline assignment: CDR1 KGHSH and CDR2 LQKENI. Germline trimming cut 3 bases from V and 4 bases from J; bases unmatched to any gene: 3. This CDR3 has 14 amino acids. CDR3 residues: CASSPPGQGYEQYF. In nucleotides, the CDR3 is TGTGCCAGCTCACCCCCGGGACAGGGGTACGAGCAGTACTTC.

The chain joins TRBV6-1 to TRBJ1-2, with 7 bases matching TRBD1. CDR1 and CDR2 from the germline V gene are MNHNS and SASEGT. Trimming at V came to 6 bases and at J to 4 bases, leaving 11 bases not matched to a gene. The CDR3 covers 15 residues. CDR3 DNA sequence: TGTGCCAGCAGGGAAAGACAGGGCCTTCCCTATGGCTACACCTTC. It specifies CASRERQGLPYGYTF.

This sequence joins TRBV5-1 and TRBJ1-1; D unclear. The CDR3 is 17 amino acids. Trimming removed 5 bases at V and 0 bases at J, with 20 bases between. Germline assignment: CDR1 SGHRS and CDR2 YFSETQ. This CDR3 is CASSNGDHSLMNTEAFF. CDR3 nucleotides: TGCGCCAGCAGTAATGGTGACCACTCTCTAATGAACACTGAAGCTTTCTTT.

This sequence joins TRBV29-1 and TRBJ2-3; the match to TRBD1 covers 8 bases. The length of the CDR3 is 11 residues. CDR1 is SQVTM, CDR2 ANQGSEA, per germline. With 3 bases clipped from V and 11 bases from J, the junction kept 4 bases outside the gene matches. The CDR3 spells CSVDAGQVQYF. DNA of the CDR3: TGCAGCGTTGATGCGGGACAGGTGCAGTATTTT.

In this sample, this clone turned up a few times. This sequence joins TRBV5-1 and TRBJ2-7; TRBD1 matches at 7 bases. The V gene end was trimmed by 4 bases and the J gene end by 6 bases; junction bases not matched to a gene: 10. CDR1 and CDR2 (germline): SGHRS, YFSETQ. The CDR3 contains 14 residues. This chain's CDR3 is CASSLQGNEREQYF. As DNA, the CDR3 is TGCGCCAGCAGCCTACAGGGGAATGAGCGCGAGCAGTACTTC.

The V call is TRBV28, the J call TRBJ2-7, with D possibly matching TRBD2 (6 bases). V lost 8 bases, J lost 4 bases, and 18 bases lay in between. CDR3 length equals 14 residues. Germline assignment: CDR1 MDHEN and CDR2 SYDVKM. The CDR3, as DNA: TGTGCCAGCGGCTCAACCGGGAGACATTACGAGCAGTACTTC. This gives the protein CASGSTGRHYEQYF. Full variable domain (remainder filled in from reference TRBV28 and TRBJ2-7): DVKVTQSSRYLVKRTGEKVFLECVQDMDHENMFWYRQDPGLGLRLIYFSYDVKMKEKGDIPEGYSVSREKKERFSLILESASTNQTSMYLCASGSTGRHYEQYFGPGTRLTVT.

This clone has just one count. The chain couples TRBV29-1 to TRBJ2-1; 10 bases fit TRBD2. The J segment lost 7 bases and the V segment lost 1 base, leaving 10 bases of the junction unmatched. The CDR3 sequence is 16 residues long. Germline V gene data show CDR1 as SQVTM and CDR2 as ANQGSEA. CDR3 DNA sequence: TGCAGCGTTGAAGGGAAGGGACTAGCGCTAAAGAATGAGCAGTTCTTC. The encoded protein is CSVEGKGLALKNEQFF.

The V gene is TRBV14, the J gene TRBJ2-5; the match to TRBD2 covers 8 bases. The germline CDR1 and CDR2 sequences are SGHDN and FVKESK. The CDR3 loop spans 19 amino acids. V was pared by 0 bases and J by 1 base, with 13 bases of the junction left unmatched. The CDR3 spells CASSQDKRIAGRSQETQYF. The CDR3 DNA is TGTGCCAGCAGCCAAGATAAGAGGATAGCGGGGAGATCCCAAGAGACCCAGTACTTC.

The CDR3, as DNA: TGTGCCAGCAGCTTAATCGACAGCTATGGCTACACCTTC. This codes for CASSLIDSYGYTF. This chain uses TRBV7-2 with TRBJ1-2; D might be TRBD1 (5 bases). Germline CDR1 reads SGHTA; CDR2 reads FQGNSA. CDR3 size: 13 residues. V was pared by 2 bases and J by 4 bases, with 8 bases between.

This chain uses TRBV15 with TRBJ2-5, with 10 nucleotides matching TRBD1. In germline, CDR1 is LNHNV, CDR2 YYDKDF (reference sequence). The ends lost 5 bases at V and 4 bases at J; junction bases unmatched: 7. There are 15 residues in the CDR3. CDR3 sequence: CATSLLRDRGETQYF. CDR3 DNA sequence: TGTGCCACCAGCCTTCTCCGGGACAGGGGAGAGACCCAGTACTTC.

The genes are TRBV5-6 and TRBJ1-3; D may be TRBD1 (5 bases). Deletions cut 5 bases from V and 2 bases from J, with 17 bases between. This CDR3 region has 16 residues. Germline V CDR1 and CDR2: SGHDT, YYEEEE. The CDR3 reads CASRPRLGGTGNTIYF. The CDR3 coding sequence is TGTGCCAGCAGACCCCGACTTGGGGGGACTGGAAACACCATATATTTT.

The chain combines TRBV28 with TRBJ1-2; tentative D call: TRBD1 (5 bases). Germline CDR1 MDHEN, CDR2 SYDVKM. Trimming pared 2 bases from V and 8 bases from J, leaving 18 bases between. The CDR3 is 15 amino acids. The CDR3 bases are TGTGCCAGCAGTTTAGCTGCCAGGGAGGGAGGAGGCTACACCTTC. Translation: CASSLAAREGGGYTF.

The gene calls are TRBV9 and TRBJ1-1, with unresolved D. The length of the CDR3 is 13 residues. Germline V gives CDR1 SGDLS, CDR2 YYNGEE. V was cut by 2 bases and J by 3 bases, with 8 bases left in between. The chain's CDR3 is CASSVFIDTEAFF. In DNA form, the CDR3 reads TGTGCCAGCAGCGTCTTTATTGACACTGAAGCTTTCTTT.

The chain joins TRBV27 to TRBJ2-5, with 7 bases identical to TRBD1. V lost 2 bases, J lost 5 bases, and 8 bases stayed unmatched. The CDR3 is 15 residues long. Germline CDR1 and CDR2: MNHEY and SMNVEV (reference sequence). The CDR3 reads CASSLRTGVGETQYF. CDR3 DNA: TGTGCCAGCAGTTTACGCACAGGGGTCGGGGAGACCCAGTACTTC.

V is TRBV5-6 and J is TRBJ2-6, with D unresolved. This CDR3 region has 15 residues. V lost 3 bases and J 0 bases, leaving 7 bases between the germline ends. Germline lookup yields CDR1 SGHDT and CDR2 YYEEEE. The CDR3 is CASSYRGSGANVLTF. CDR3 bases: TGTGCCAGCAGCTACCGTGGCTCTGGGGCCAACGTCCTGACTTTC.

The chain couples TRBV11-2 to TRBJ2-7; D possibly corresponds to TRBD2 (5 bases). Germline CDR1 reads SGHAT; CDR2 reads FQNNGV. The CDR3 has 16 residues. The V end lost 0 bases, the J end lost 3 bases, and 15 bases lay between the germline ends. CDR3 in amino acids: CASSLDQARGRYEQYF. CDR3 bases: TGTGCCAGCAGCTTAGATCAGGCTCGAGGGCGCTACGAGCAGTACTTC.